These T cell receptor beta chains were read from a single sample in a study of cytomegalovirus exposure and HLA in healthy donors. Profiling relied on immunoSEQ multiplex PCR, and the TCRdb table lists in-frame clones only, not all of them. This sample has approximately 190,000 clones, with about nine tenths found just once. The sequenced material came from PBMCs. The receptors come from a man aged 25 to 45 in good health and CMV-seronegative. The CDR3 runs from the conserved cysteine through the conserved F or W. A D gene is named only where the DNA matches it firmly. Clone size is not always given. Where it is, it says once, few, many or a class for expanded clones.

.	TRBV19	.	TRBJ2-6	TGTGCCAGTAGTCCTGGAGGAGGGACCTCTGGGGCCAACGTCCTGACTTTC	CASSPGGGTSGANVLTF
TRBD1	TRBV18	.	TRBJ2-5	TGTGCCAGCTCACCCGACAGGGGCGCGACCCAGTACTTC	CASSPDRGATQYF
.	TRBV5-1	.	TRBJ1-1	TGCGCCAGTACAGGGTCTTGGGTCACTGAAGCTTTCTTT	CASTGSWVTEAFF
.	TRBV4-1	once	TRBJ2-1	TGCGCCAGCAGCCAGATACCAGGGGCTGGTGAGCAGTTCTTC	CASSQIPGAGEQFF
TRBD1	TRBV5-1	once	TRBJ2-5	TGCGCCAGCAGCCTCCGGACAGGGGGCTCGACCCAGTACTTC	CASSLRTGGSTQYF
.	TRBV28	.	TRBJ2-1	TGTGCCAGCAGGGGGGCGGACCTAGTTAACAATGAGCAGTTCTTC	CASRGADLVNNEQFF
.	TRBV14	.	TRBJ1-1	TGTGCCAGCAGCCAAGAAGCGCGGGGGGGGTGGGCTTTCTTT	CASSQEARGGWAFF
TRBD2	TRBV7-9	.	TRBJ2-7	TGTGCCAGCAGCGCCGACGGGACTAGCGATTCCTACGAGCAGTACTTC	CASSADGTSDSYEQYF
.	TRBV5-1	once	TRBJ1-5	TGCGCCAGCAGCTTGACGGGGGGTTGGCAGCCCCAGCATTTT	CASSLTGGWQPQHF
.	TRBV14	.	TRBJ2-5	TGTGCCAGCAGCCAAGTCTTTGTTGCCCAGTACTTC	CASSQVFVAQYF
.	TRBV19	.	TRBJ2-3	TGTGCCAGTAGTATAGATCTCTCTCCAGGTCACGGAGATACGCAGTATTTT	CASSIDLSPGHGDTQYF
.	TRBV12-5	.	TRBJ1-3	TGTGCTAGTGGTTTGACAGGGTACGGAAACACCATATATTTT	CASGLTGYGNTIYF
.	TRBV5-6	.	TRBJ2-7	TGTGCCAGCAGCTGGATTGGGGGGACAGAGCCCTACGAGCAGTACTTC	CASSWIGGTEPYEQYF
.	TRBV5-4	.	TRBJ1-6	TGTGCCAGCAGTTCCCCAGGGGTGGATTCACCCCTCCACTTT	CASSSPGVDSPLHF
TRBD1	TRBV19	.	TRBJ2-7	TGTGCCAGTAGAAGAATAGGGGACAGGGGGCGGTACGAGCAGTACTTC	CASRRIGDRGRYEQYF
TRBD2	TRBV6-6	once	TRBJ2-1	TGTGCCAGCAGGGGTACTAGCGGGGTTTACAATGAGCAGTTCTTC	CASRGTSGVYNEQFF
.	TRBV18	few	TRBJ2-3	TGTGCCAGCTCCGGGAGCGTCGGGACAGATACGCAGTATTTT	CASSGSVGTDTQYF
TRBD1	TRBV29-1	.	TRBJ2-5	TGCAGCGTCGTACCAGACAGGGTCCAAGAGACCCAGTACTTC	CSVVPDRVQETQYF
.	TRBV7-2	.	TRBJ2-7	TGTGCCAGCAGCTTTAGACTAGGGAGTTACAGCGAGCAGTACTTC	CASSFRLGSYSEQYF
.	TRBV6-4	.	TRBJ1-2	TGTGCCAGCAGTCGAACAGGGAGTGATGGCTACACCTTC	CASSRTGSDGYTF
TRBD1	TRBV6-1	.	TRBJ2-7	TGTGCCATCCTAGACAGGGGTGTCTCCTACGAGCAGTACTTC	CAILDRGVSYEQYF
TRBD2	TRBV5-1	.	TRBJ2-5	TGCGCCAGCAGCACCCTTAGCGGGGGGCTCCAAGAGACCCAGTACTTC	CASSTLSGGLQETQYF
.	TRBV6-1	.	TRBJ2-6	TGTGCCAGCAGCGAGCATATAAGTGGGGCCAACGTCCTGACTTTC	CASSEHISGANVLTF
.	TRBV28	.	TRBJ2-1	TGTGCCAGCGGGACCGAGGGGGGGCTGACAATAGCCTACAATGAGCAGTTCTTC	CASGTEGGLTIAYNEQFF
TRBD2	TRBV27	.	TRBJ2-1	TGTGCCAGCAGTTTTGGGGGACTAGCGGGGCCCTACAATGAGCAGTTCTTC	CASSFGGLAGPYNEQFF
.	TRBV5-5	once	TRBJ2-7	TGTGCCAGCAGTCCCAGGGGCGCCTCGTACGAGCAGTACTTC	CASSPRGASYEQYF
.	TRBV29-1	.	TRBJ1-4	TGCAGCGTTGGGGTAGCCCAGAATGAAAAACTGTTTTTT	CSVGVAQNEKLFF
.	TRBV6-1	.	TRBJ2-3	TGTGCCAGCAGTGAAGGCGGGGATACGCAGTATTTT	CASSEGGDTQYF
.	TRBV12-5	.	TRBJ2-7	TGTGCTAGTGGCTCGACACCTGGCGAGCAGTACTTC	CASGSTPGEQYF
.	TRBV6-5	.	TRBJ1-5	TGTGCCAGCAGCCCTGGACTTTATAGCAATCAGCCCCAGCATTTT	CASSPGLYSNQPQHF
TRBD1	TRBV18	.	TRBJ1-5	TGTGCCAGCTCAACCGGGACAGGGGCGAGCAATCAGCCCCAGCATTTT	CASSTGTGASNQPQHF
.	TRBV2	.	TRBJ2-7	TGTGCCAGCAGTGTAAGCAGGGCGACCTACGAGCAGTACTTC	CASSVSRATYEQYF
.	TRBV18	few	TRBJ2-4	TGTGCCAGCTCAAGGACGGAGGGGAGCAAAAACATTCAGTACTTC	CASSRTEGSKNIQYF
.	TRBV6-4	.	TRBJ2-1	TGTGCCAGCAGTGACTCCCCGACGGGGTCTACCTACAATGAGCAGTTCTTC	CASSDSPTGSTYNEQFF
TRBD1	TRBV11-3	.	TRBJ2-7	TGTGCCAGCAGCCCCGGGACAGGGAGCTCCTACGAGCAGTACTTC	CASSPGTGSSYEQYF
TRBD1	TRBV4-2	.	TRBJ2-7	TGTGCCAGCAGCCCCGATACCACCAGGGGGGAGCAGTACTTC	CASSPDTTRGEQYF
.	TRBV9	.	TRBJ2-3	TGTGCCAGCAGCGTGGGCACCACAGATACGCAGTATTTT	CASSVGTTDTQYF
.	TRBV19	.	TRBJ1-5	TGTGCCAGTAGTATCTGGGTGACGGGTTCGGGCAATCAGCCCCAGCATTTT	CASSIWVTGSGNQPQHF
.	TRBV6-1	few	TRBJ1-3	TGTGCCAGCAGTGAAGTCGGGACTCCGGGAAACACCATATATTTT	CASSEVGTPGNTIYF
.	TRBV7-9	few	TRBJ2-1	TGTCCCAGCAGCCATAAGGTCCGCCGGGGCAATGAGCAGTTCTTC	CPSSHKVRRGNEQFF
TRBD1	TRBV28	.	TRBJ2-5	TGTGCCAGCAGATCCAGGACAGGGCTTGAAGAGACCCAGTACTTC	CASRSRTGLEETQYF
TRBD1	TRBV7-8	.	TRBJ1-6	TGTGCCAGCAGCATTCGGACAGGGGGCGAAGGATTCGACGGTTCACCCCTCCACTTT	CASSIRTGGEGFDGSPLHF
.	TRBV7-7	.	TRBJ2-2	TGTGCTAGCAGCTCTCCAGGTCGCGGGGAGCTGTTTTTT	CASSSPGRGELFF
.	TRBV7-2	.	TRBJ1-2	TGTGCCAGCAGCTTATCGGGGTTTACTGAAGGGATCGACTATGGCTACACCTTC	CASSLSGFTEGIDYGYTF
TRBD2	TRBV2	.	TRBJ2-2	TGTGCCAGCAGAAAACTAGCGGGAGATACCGGGGAGCTGTTTTTT	CASRKLAGDTGELFF
TRBD1	TRBV6-1	.	TRBJ2-7	TGTGCCAGCAGTGACGCGACAGGGGGGGAGCAGTACTTC	CASSDATGGEQYF
.	TRBV29-1	.	TRBJ2-7	TGCAGCGTTAGCAGGGGCAACGAGCAGTACTTC	CSVSRGNEQYF
TRBD1	TRBV13	.	TRBJ2-5	TGTGCCAGCAGGGGACAGGGGGAAGTAGACCAAGAGACCCAGTACTTC	CASRGQGEVDQETQYF
TRBD1	TRBV5-5	.	TRBJ1-2	TGTGCCAGCAGCTCACAGGGGGACTATGGCTACACCTTC	CASSSQGDYGYTF
TRBD2	TRBV29-1	.	TRBJ2-1	TGCAGCGTTGGAGGTGGTAGCGGGGGCCTGAAGAGCTCCTACAATGAGCAGTTCTTC	CSVGGGSGGLKSSYNEQFF
.	TRBV5-6	.	TRBJ1-3	TGTGCCAGCAGCCTCAGGGGCTCTGGAAACACCATATATTTT	CASSLRGSGNTIYF
.	TRBV27	.	TRBJ2-6	TGTGCCAGCAGCCCAGGCTCTGGGGCCAACGTCCTGACTTTC	CASSPGSGANVLTF
.	TRBV18	.	TRBJ2-7	TGTGCCAGCTCACCGTCGGCGGGGCTGTCCTACGAGCAGTACTTC	CASSPSAGLSYEQYF
TRBD1	TRBV5-1	.	TRBJ2-2	TGCGCCAGCAGCTCGAGGGACAGGCACACCGGGGAGCTGTTTTTT	CASSSRDRHTGELFF
TRBD1	TRBV15	.	TRBJ2-1	TGTGCCACCAGCGCGGGACAGGGGAACGAGCAGTTCTTC	CATSAGQGNEQFF
TRBD2	TRBV10-1	.	TRBJ2-1	TGCGCCAGCAGCAACGGGGGGGCCTCCTACAATGAGCAGTTCTTC	CASSNGGASYNEQFF
TRBD1	TRBV11-2	.	TRBJ2-7	TGTGCCAGCAGCTTAGCACCGGGACAGGAGTACGAGCAGTACTTC	CASSLAPGQEYEQYF
.	TRBV7-9	.	TRBJ1-6	TGTGCCAGCAGCTTATCAGGGGCTGGTTCACCCCTCCACTTT	CASSLSGAGSPLHF
.	TRBV5-3	once	TRBJ2-7	TGTGCCAGAAGTCCTCCCTACGAGCAGTACTTC	CARSPPYEQYF